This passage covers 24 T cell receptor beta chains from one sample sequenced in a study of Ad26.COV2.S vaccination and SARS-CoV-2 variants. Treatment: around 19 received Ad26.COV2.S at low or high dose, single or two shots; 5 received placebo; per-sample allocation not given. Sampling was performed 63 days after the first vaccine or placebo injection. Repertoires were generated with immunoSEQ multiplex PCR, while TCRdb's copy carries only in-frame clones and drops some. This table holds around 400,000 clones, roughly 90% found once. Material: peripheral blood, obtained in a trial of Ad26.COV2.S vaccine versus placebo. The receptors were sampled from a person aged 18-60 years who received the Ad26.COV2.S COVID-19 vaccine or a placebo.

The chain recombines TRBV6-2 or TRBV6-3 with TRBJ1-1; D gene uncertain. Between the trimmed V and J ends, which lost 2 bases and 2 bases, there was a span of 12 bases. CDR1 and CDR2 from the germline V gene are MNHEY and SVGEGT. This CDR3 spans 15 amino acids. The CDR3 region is CASSYSLRTNTEAFF. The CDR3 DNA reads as TGTGCCAGCAGTTACAGCCTACGGACTAACACTGAAGCTTTCTTT.

The CDR3 DNA reads TGTGCCAGCAGCTCCCAGACCCGGCGGGATGAGCAGTTCTTC. Protein: CASSSQTRRDEQFF. The V and J genes are TRBV7-2 and TRBJ2-1; TRBD2 is a possible D gene (5 bases). V was cut by 4 bases and J by 8 bases, with 15 bases left in between. CDR1 is SGHTA, CDR2 FQGNSA, per germline. The CDR3 extends over 14 amino acids.

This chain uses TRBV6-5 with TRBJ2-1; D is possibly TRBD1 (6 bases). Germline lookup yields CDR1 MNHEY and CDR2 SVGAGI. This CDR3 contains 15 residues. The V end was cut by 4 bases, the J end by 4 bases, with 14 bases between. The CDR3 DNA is TGTGCCAGCAGTTGGTCCCAGGGGTCGTACAATGAGCAGTTCTTC. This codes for CASSWSQGSYNEQFF.

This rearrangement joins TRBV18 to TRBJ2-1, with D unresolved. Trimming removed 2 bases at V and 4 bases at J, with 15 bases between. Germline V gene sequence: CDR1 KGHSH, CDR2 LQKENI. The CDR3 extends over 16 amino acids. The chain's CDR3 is CASSPFSVNSYNEQFF. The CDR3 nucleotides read TGTGCCAGCTCACCATTCAGCGTAAATTCTTACAATGAGCAGTTCTTC.

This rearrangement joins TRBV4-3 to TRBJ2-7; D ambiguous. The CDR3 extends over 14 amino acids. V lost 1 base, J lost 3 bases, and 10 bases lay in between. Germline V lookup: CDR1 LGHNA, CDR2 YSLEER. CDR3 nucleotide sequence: TGCGCCAGCAGCCAAGTTCGGCTCCTCTACGAGCAGTACTTC. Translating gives CASSQVRLLYEQYF.

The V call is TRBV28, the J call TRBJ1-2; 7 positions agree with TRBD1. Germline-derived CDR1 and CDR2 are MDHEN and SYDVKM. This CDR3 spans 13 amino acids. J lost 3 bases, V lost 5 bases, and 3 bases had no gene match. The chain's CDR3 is CASSLGTDYGYTF. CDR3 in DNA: TGTGCCAGCAGTCTAGGGACAGACTATGGCTACACCTTC.

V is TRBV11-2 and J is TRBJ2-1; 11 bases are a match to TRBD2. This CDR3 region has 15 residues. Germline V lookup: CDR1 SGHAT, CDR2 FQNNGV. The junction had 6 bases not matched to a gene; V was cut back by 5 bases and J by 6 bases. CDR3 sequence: CASSRLAGGPNEQFF. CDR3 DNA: TGTGCCAGCAGCCGATTAGCGGGAGGGCCCAATGAGCAGTTCTTC.

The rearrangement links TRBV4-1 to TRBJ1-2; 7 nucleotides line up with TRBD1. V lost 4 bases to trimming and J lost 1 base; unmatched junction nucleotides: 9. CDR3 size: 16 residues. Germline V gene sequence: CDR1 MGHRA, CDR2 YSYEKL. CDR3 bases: TGCGCCAGCAGCCTGAGTCGGACAGGTTATAACTATGGCTACACCTTC. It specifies CASSLSRTGYNYGYTF.

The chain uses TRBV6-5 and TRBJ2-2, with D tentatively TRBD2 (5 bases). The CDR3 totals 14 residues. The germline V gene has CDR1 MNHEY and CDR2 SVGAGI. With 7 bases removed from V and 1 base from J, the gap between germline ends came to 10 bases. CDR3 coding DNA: TGTGCCAGCAAATCAGAGGGGAACACCGGGGAGCTGTTTTTT. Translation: CASKSEGNTGELFF.

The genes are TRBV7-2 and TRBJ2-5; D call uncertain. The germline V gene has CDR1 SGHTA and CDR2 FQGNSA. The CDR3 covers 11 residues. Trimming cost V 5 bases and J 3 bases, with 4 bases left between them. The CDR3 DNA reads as TGTGCCAGCAGCCGAAAAGAGACCCAGTACTTC. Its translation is CASSRKETQYF.

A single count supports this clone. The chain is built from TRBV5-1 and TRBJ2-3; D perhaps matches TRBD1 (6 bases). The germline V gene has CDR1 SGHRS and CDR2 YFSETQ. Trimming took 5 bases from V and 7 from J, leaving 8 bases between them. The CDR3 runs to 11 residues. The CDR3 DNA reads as TGCGCCAGCAGTGGACAGAATACGCAGTATTTT. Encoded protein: CASSGQNTQYF.

This CDR3 is CASSPGTGLSNEQFF. DNA for the CDR3: TGTGCCAGCAGCCCCGGGACAGGGCTTTCCAATGAGCAGTTCTTC. J is TRBJ2-1 and V is TRBV3-1 (or the pseudogene TRBV3-2), with 9 bases fitting TRBD1. V lost 4 bases, J lost 6 bases, and 7 bases stayed unmatched. The CDR3 contains 15 residues. Germline CDR1 and CDR2: LGHDT and YNNKEL (reference sequence).

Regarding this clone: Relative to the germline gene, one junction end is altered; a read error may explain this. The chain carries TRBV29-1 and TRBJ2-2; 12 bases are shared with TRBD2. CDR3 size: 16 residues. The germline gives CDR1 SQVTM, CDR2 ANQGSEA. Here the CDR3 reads CGGVLAGGQHTGELFF. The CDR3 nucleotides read TGTGGGGGGGTGCTAGCGGGAGGGCAGCACACCGGGGAGCTGTTTTTT.

CDR3 in amino acids: CASSQTSGVGTYNEQFF. The CDR3, as DNA: TGCGCCAGCAGCCAAACTAGCGGGGTCGGAACCTACAATGAGCAGTTCTTC. The V and J genes are TRBV4-3 and TRBJ2-1, with 10 bases aligning to TRBD2. Trimming cost V 2 bases and J 2 bases; bases outside gene matches: 6. CDR3 length: 17 residues. Germline V CDR1 and CDR2: LGHNA, YSLEER.

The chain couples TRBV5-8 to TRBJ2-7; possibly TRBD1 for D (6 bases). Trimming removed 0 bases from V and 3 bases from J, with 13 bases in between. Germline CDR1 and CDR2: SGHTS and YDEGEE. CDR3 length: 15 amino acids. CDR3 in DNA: TGTGCCAGCAGCTTGGAGACCGGGACAAACTACGAGCAGTACTTC. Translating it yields CASSLETGTNYEQYF. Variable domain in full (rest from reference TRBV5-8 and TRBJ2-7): EAGVTQSPTHLIKTRGQQATLRCSPISGHTSVYWYQQALGLGLQFLLWYDEGEERNRGNFPPRFSGRQFPNYSSELNVNALELEDSALYLCASSLETGTNYEQYFGPGTRLTVT.

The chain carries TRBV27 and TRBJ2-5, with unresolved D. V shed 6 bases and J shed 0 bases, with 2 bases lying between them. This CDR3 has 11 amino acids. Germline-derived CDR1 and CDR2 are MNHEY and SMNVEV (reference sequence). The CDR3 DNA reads TGTGCCAGCAGAAACCAAGAGACCCAGTACTTC. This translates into CASRNQETQYF.

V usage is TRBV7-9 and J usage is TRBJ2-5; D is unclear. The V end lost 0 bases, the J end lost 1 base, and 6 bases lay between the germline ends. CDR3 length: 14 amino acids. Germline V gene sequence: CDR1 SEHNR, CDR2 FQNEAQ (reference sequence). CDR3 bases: TGTGCCAGCAGCTTAGCGGGTTCCCAAGAGACCCAGTACTTC. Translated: CASSLAGSQETQYF.

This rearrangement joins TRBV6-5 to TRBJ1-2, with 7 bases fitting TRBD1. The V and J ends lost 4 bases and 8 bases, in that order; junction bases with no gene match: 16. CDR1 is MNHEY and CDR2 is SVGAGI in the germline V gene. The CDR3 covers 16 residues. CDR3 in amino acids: CASSSARQGVSEGYTF. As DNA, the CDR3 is TGTGCCAGCAGTTCCGCACGACAGGGCGTTTCGGAGGGCTACACCTTC.

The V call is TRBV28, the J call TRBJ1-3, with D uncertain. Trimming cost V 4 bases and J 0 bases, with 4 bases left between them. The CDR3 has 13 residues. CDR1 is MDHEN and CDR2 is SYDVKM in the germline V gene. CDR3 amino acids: CASSSLSGNTIYF. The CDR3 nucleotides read TGTGCCAGCAGTTCCCTCTCTGGAAACACCATATATTTT.

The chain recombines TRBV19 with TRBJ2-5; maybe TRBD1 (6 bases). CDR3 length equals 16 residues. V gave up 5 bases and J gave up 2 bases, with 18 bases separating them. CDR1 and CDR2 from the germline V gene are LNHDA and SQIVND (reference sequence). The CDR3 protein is CASSPVPGHFQETQYF. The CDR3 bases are TGTGCCAGTAGTCCAGTCCCGGGACATTTTCAAGAGACCCAGTACTTC.

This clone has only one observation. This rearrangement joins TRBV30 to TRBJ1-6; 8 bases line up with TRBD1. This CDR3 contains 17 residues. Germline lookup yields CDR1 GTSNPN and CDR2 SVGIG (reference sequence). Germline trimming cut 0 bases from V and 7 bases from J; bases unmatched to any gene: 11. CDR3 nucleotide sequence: TGTGCCTGGAGTGTACCCCATAGGGACAGGTCGAATTCACCCCTCCACTTT. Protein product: CAWSVPHRDRSNSPLHF.

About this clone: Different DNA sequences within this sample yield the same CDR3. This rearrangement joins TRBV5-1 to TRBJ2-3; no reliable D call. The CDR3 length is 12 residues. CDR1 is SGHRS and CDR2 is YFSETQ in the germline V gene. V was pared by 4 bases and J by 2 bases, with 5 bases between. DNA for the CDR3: TGCGCCAGCAGCAGCAACACAGATACGCAGTATTTT. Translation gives CASSSNTDTQYF.

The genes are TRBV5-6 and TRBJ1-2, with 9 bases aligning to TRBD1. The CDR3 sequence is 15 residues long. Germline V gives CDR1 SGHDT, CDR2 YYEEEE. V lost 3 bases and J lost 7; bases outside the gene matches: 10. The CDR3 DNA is TGTGCCAGCAGCTATCCTGGGACAGGGTTTGCTGGCTACACCTTC. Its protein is CASSYPGTGFAGYTF.

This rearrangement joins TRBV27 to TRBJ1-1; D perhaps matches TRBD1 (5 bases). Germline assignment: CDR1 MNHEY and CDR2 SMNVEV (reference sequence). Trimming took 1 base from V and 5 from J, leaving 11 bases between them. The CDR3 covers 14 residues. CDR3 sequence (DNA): TGTGCCAGCAGTTTATGGGGGACGGGGACTGAAGCTTTCTTT. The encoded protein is CASSLWGTGTEAFF.